The source of this T cell receptor beta chain is a study of OX40 agonist ivuxolimab in advanced cancers. Overall study context: Mean age 60 years, range about 23 to 80; around 80% male. Earlier anti-PD-1, anti-PD-L1 or anti-CTLA-4 therapy was permitted; under 50% had received some. Findings and limits, study-wide: Clonal expansion was seen in CD4+ and CD8+ blood T cells by week 6 at 0.1 to 3.0 mg/kg. Researchers did not determine the expanded peripheral T cells' antigen specificity.

The data were produced by immunoSEQ multiplex PCR, yet TCRdb's version contains in-frame clones alone and is incomplete. Of roughly 52,000 clones in the sample, under 85% were seen once. A note on this clone: The antigen is not known.

Material: CD4+ or CD8+ T cells sorted from blood, obtained in a trial of the OX40 agonist ivuxolimab. The receptor's source is an adult with an advanced solid tumor such as melanoma, head and neck, liver or kidney cancer.

The CDR3: CASSQPPGAVDYNEQFF. The CDR3 nucleotides read TGCGCCAGCAGCCAACCTCCGGGGGCGGTTGACTACAATGAGCAGTTCTTC. The chain joins TRBV4-1 to TRBJ2-1, with D perhaps being TRBD1 or TRBD2 (6 bases each). CDR1 and CDR2 from the germline V gene are MGHRA and YSYEKL. V was pared by 2 bases and J by 3 bases, with 17 bases between. The CDR3 is 17 residues long.